Shown below are 26 T cell receptor beta chains from a single sample sequenced in a study of CD8+CD57+ T cells in acquired aplastic anemia (dated by TCRdb to 2016 to 2018). TCRdb names Illumina HiSeq 2000 as the instrument used. Genomic DNA was used as template for profiling of TCR beta VDJ combinations and CDR3 sequences. In TCRdb, the public reads were trimmed at Q25 with fastp and aligned with MiXCR, with productive beta chains retained. Each record represents a unique CDR3 protein, reported with the most common genes and DNA among its rows. The sample contains more than 100,000 distinct CDR3 sequences, around 48% of them found a single time. The ten largest account for 2% to 3% of the sample. Sequencing was done on a sample of sorted CD4+, CD8+, or CD8+CD57+ T cells (not recorded which) from PBMCs. The receptor source for this set is a human donor in good health, serving as a control.

This chain links TRBV19 with TRBJ2-1; TRBD2 matches at 15 bases. Germline V lookup: CDR1 LNHDA, CDR2 SQIVND (reference sequence). Trimming at V came to 6 bases and at J to 4 bases, leaving 10 bases not matched to a gene. CDR3 length: 18 amino acids. In DNA, the CDR3 is TGTGCCAGTAGCCCCGGGACTAGCGGGGGGTACGTTTACAATGAGCAGTTCTTC. Protein sequence: CASSPGTSGGYVYNEQFF.

This clonotype occurred a few times. CDR3 in amino acids: CASSYSTGRPYPFF. As DNA, the CDR3 is TGTGCCAGCAGTTACTCGACAGGACGCCCCTACCCTTTCTTT. The chain combines TRBV6-2 or TRBV6-3 with TRBJ1-1, with D maybe TRBD1 (6 bases). Germline V gene data show CDR1 as MNHEY and CDR2 as SVGEGT. CDR3 length: 14 residues. V lost 0 bases to trimming and J lost 12 bases, with 17 bases between them.

This clonotype was seen only once. This chain joins TRBV29-1 and TRBJ2-5; 9 bases line up with TRBD2. This CDR3 has 16 amino acids. The germline V gene encodes CDR1 SQVTM and CDR2 ANQGSEA. CDR3 sequence reads: CSARNGAGGPGETQYF. In DNA, the CDR3 is TGCAGTGCTAGAAATGGGGCGGGGGGGCCGGGAGAGACCCAGTACTTC. Supplemented by reference TRBV29-1 and TRBJ2-5, the full variable domain reads SAVISQKPSRDICQRGTSLTIQCQVDSQVTMMFWYRQQPGQSLTLIATANQGSEATYESGFVIDKFPISRPNLTFSTLTVSNMSPEDSSIYLCSARNGAGGPGETQYFGPGTRLLVL.

Comment on this clonotype: One end of the junction varies from germline; a read error may be responsible. The chain couples TRBV25-1 to TRBJ1-1; D unresolved. The CDR3 has 14 residues. Looked up from germline, CDR1 is MGHDK and CDR2 is SYGVNS. In DNA form, the CDR3 reads TGTGTCAGCAGTTTAATAGCAGGACCCACTGAAGCTTTCTTT. This sequence encodes CVSSLIAGPTEAFF.

The table lists this clonotype with many counts. The rearrangement links TRBV14 to TRBJ2-5, with 8 bases lining up with TRBD1. V lost 9 bases, J lost 1 base, and 7 bases stayed unmatched. Germline V lookup: CDR1 SGHDN, CDR2 FVKESK. This CDR3 comprises 14 residues. CDR3 DNA sequence: TGTGCCAGTGCGGACAGGGCGTTCCAAGAGACCCAGTACTTC. It specifies CASADRAFQETQYF.

This clonotype showed up many times. The chain recombines TRBV5-6 with TRBJ1-1; perhaps TRBD1 as D (5 bases). The CDR3 contains 14 residues. CDR1 is SGHDT, CDR2 YYEEEE, per germline. Deletions cut 4 bases from V and 3 bases from J, with 13 bases between. The CDR3 DNA reads TGTGCCAGCAGCCGGGACGGCATTGACACTGAAGCTTTCTTT. Amino acid sequence: CASSRDGIDTEAFF.

This clonotype came up a few times. With a much larger clone just one base away, this may be a read error. This sequence joins TRBV6-1 and TRBJ2-1; D might be TRBD2 (5 bases). V was pared by 7 bases and J by 0 bases, with 16 bases between. The CDR3 spans 16 residues. Germline assignment: CDR1 MNHNS and CDR2 SASEGT. The CDR3 DNA is TGTGCCAGCACGATTGGCTATGGGAGCTCCTACAATGAGCAGTTCTTC. Its protein product is CASTIGYGSSYNEQFF.

The gene calls are TRBV11-2 and TRBJ2-3, with a weak D call TRBD2 (7 bases). V gave up 5 bases and J gave up 6 bases, with 21 bases separating them. Germline V gives CDR1 SGHAT, CDR2 FQNNGV. The CDR3 loop spans 16 amino acids. The CDR3 region is CASSGGGYYEQDTQYF. CDR3 DNA: TGTGCCAGCAGCGGGGGGGGCTACTACGAGCAGGATACGCAGTATTTT.

Ten or more counts support this clonotype. V and J are TRBV6-2 or TRBV6-3 and TRBJ1-5; tentative D call: TRBD1 (6 bases). The CDR3 covers 14 residues. With 1 base removed from V and 6 bases from J, the gap between germline ends came to 10 bases. The germline V gene has CDR1 MNHEY and CDR2 SVGEGT. The CDR3 DNA reads TGTGCCAGCAGTTACTGGCAGGGGATTCAGCCCCAGCATTTT. It specifies CASSYWQGIQPQHF.

This sequence joins TRBV10-3 and TRBJ1-1, with D hard to call. Trimming cost V 9 bases and J 4 bases, with 18 bases left between them. CDR3 length equals 14 residues. Germline V gene data show CDR1 as ENHRY and CDR2 as SYGVKD. CDR3 in amino acids: CAISFGEPGTEAFF. CDR3 DNA: TGTGCCATTTCCTTCGGAGAGCCGGGCACTGAAGCTTTCTTT.

In this sample, this clonotype turned up many times. The rearrangement uses TRBV7-8 and TRBJ2-1, with 8 bases that match TRBD1. V gave up 5 bases and J gave up 7 bases; unmatched junction bases: 10. The CDR3 has 15 amino acids. The germline CDR1 and CDR2 sequences are SGHVS and FQNEAQ. The CDR3 nucleotides read TGTGCCAGCAGCAAACGGACAGGGATTGGAAATGAGCAGTTCTTC. Its protein is CASSKRTGIGNEQFF. Full variable domain (remainder filled in from reference TRBV7-8 and TRBJ2-1): GAGVSQSPRYKVAKRGQDVALRCDPISGHVSLFWYQQALGQGPEFLTYFQNEAQLDKSGLPSDRFFAERPEGSVSTLKIQRTQQEDSAVYLCASSKRTGIGNEQFFGPGTRLTVL.

The rearrangement links TRBV9 to TRBJ2-7, with no clear D. The CDR3 is 13 amino acids. The germline CDR1 and CDR2 sequences are SGDLS and YYNGEE. V dropped 1 base and J dropped 7 bases, with 12 bases sitting between them. The CDR3 region is CASSVTRQDEQYF. The CDR3 bases are TGTGCCAGCAGCGTAACGAGGCAAGATGAGCAGTACTTC.

For this clonotype: A clone one base away is much larger, so this may be a read error. The CDR3 sequence is CARSDRANGYTF. CDR3 DNA sequence: TGTGCCCGCAGTGACAGGGCGAACGGCTACACCTTC. The J gene is TRBJ1-2, the V gene TRBV12-3 or TRBV12-4; 7 nucleotides match TRBD1. This CDR3 is 12 amino acids long.

This clonotype was recorded at least ten times. J is TRBJ2-1 and V is TRBV5-1; 11 bases match TRBD1. CDR1 is SGHRS, CDR2 YFSETQ, per germline. The CDR3 has 15 amino acids. Losses at the gene ends were 2 bases for V and 6 bases for J; bases not matched to a gene: 4. The CDR3 here is CASSFGQGAINEQFF. The DNA for the CDR3 is TGCGCCAGCAGCTTCGGACAGGGGGCAATCAATGAGCAGTTCTTC.

This clonotype was recorded once. The chain recombines TRBV9 with TRBJ2-1; no reliable D call. The CDR3 contains 11 residues. Per the germline V gene, CDR1 is SGDLS and CDR2 is YYNGEE. Deletions cut 2 bases from V and 12 bases from J, with 9 bases between. CDR3 sequence reads: CASSVGGRQFF. CDR3 in DNA: TGTGCCAGCAGCGTCGGCGGTAGGCAGTTCTTC.

The gene calls are TRBV9 and TRBJ2-1; unclear D gene. The length of the CDR3 is 16 residues. Trimming left V 6 bases short and J 0 bases short, with 16 bases between. The germline gives CDR1 SGDLS, CDR2 YYNGEE. CDR3 bases: TGTGCCAGCACACCCCTGGGAATCTTCTCCTACAATGAGCAGTTCTTC. Protein product: CASTPLGIFSYNEQFF.

This clonotype appeared many times. The rearrangement links TRBV10-3 to TRBJ1-2; D is possibly TRBD1 (6 bases). CDR1 and CDR2 (germline): ENHRY, SYGVKD. This CDR3 comprises 15 residues. Trimming cost V 6 bases and J 7 bases, with 21 bases left between them. This chain's CDR3 is CAIRGGGAEDPGYTF. Written as DNA, the CDR3 is TGTGCCATCAGGGGGGGGGGGGCGGAGGATCCTGGCTACACCTTC.

This clonotype was picked up many times. J is TRBJ2-5 and V is TRBV14; maybe TRBD2 (6 bases). V dropped 0 bases and J dropped 7 bases, with 9 bases sitting between them. CDR1 SGHDN and CDR2 FVKESK come from the germline V gene. The CDR3 totals 13 residues. Here the CDR3 reads CASSQEVGGTQYF. For the CDR3, the DNA is TGTGCCAGCAGCCAAGAGGTGGGGGGGACCCAGTACTTC.

The sample holds one count of this clonotype. This chain links TRBV10-2 with TRBJ2-7, with 7 bases lining up with TRBD1. This CDR3 comprises 13 residues. The germline V gene encodes CDR1 WSHSY and CDR2 SAAADI. With 4 bases clipped from V and 3 bases from J, the junction kept 3 bases outside the gene matches. The CDR3 reads CASSAGQLYEQYF. The CDR3 DNA reads TGCGCCAGCAGTGCGGGACAGCTCTACGAGCAGTACTTC.

This chain connects TRBV2 to TRBJ1-4; tentatively, D is TRBD1 (6 bases). Germline V gene sequence: CDR1 SNHLY, CDR2 FYNNEI. The CDR3 is 14 residues long. With 2 bases removed from V and 7 bases from J, the gap between germline ends came to 11 bases. CDR3 DNA: TGTGCCAGCAGTGAACGGGGGCAAGGTGAAAAACTGTTTTTT. This translates into CASSERGQGEKLFF.

The chain joins TRBV7-6 to TRBJ1-3; maybe TRBD1 (6 bases). From germline, CDR1 is SGHVS and CDR2 FNYEAQ. The CDR3 sequence is 13 residues long. Trimming removed 3 bases from V and 4 bases from J, with 7 bases in between. The CDR3 is CASSFGQGNTIYF. CDR3 nucleotides: TGTGCCAGCAGCTTCGGACAGGGAAACACCATATATTTT.

The chain carries TRBV11-2 and TRBJ1-5, with 7 bases identical to TRBD1. CDR3 length: 15 residues. CDR1 and CDR2 from the germline V gene are SGHAT and FQNNGV. Unmatched junction bases numbered 8, after V lost 5 bases and J lost 4 bases. The CDR3 sequence: CASSPRTGLNQPQHF. The CDR3 nucleotides read TGTGCCAGCAGCCCCCGGACAGGACTAAATCAGCCCCAGCATTTT.

The table lists this clonotype with many counts. V usage is TRBV4-3 and J usage is TRBJ1-2, with TRBD1 matching over 9 bases. There are 17 residues in the CDR3. Losses at the gene ends were 2 bases for V and 2 bases for J; bases not matched to a gene: 9. The germline V gene has CDR1 LGHNA and CDR2 YSLEER. The CDR3 DNA reads as TGCGCCAGCAGCCAACAAGGACAGGGGAATGGCAACTATGGCTACACCTTC. Its translation is CASSQQGQGNGNYGYTF.

This sequence joins TRBV7-6 and TRBJ2-5; D gene uncertain. Germline lookup yields CDR1 SGHVS and CDR2 FNYEAQ. V lost 2 bases, J lost 2 bases, and 12 bases lay in between. This CDR3 has 15 amino acids. CDR3 sequence: CASSLSLRIQETQYF. The CDR3 region has the DNA TGTGCCAGCAGCTTAAGCCTCAGAATACAAGAGACCCAGTACTTC.

This chain connects TRBV10-1 to TRBJ1-6; TRBD1 agrees at 7 bases. The germline gives CDR1 WNHNN, CDR2 SYGVQD (reference sequence). The CDR3 sequence is 14 residues long. V shed 2 bases and J 7 bases; nucleotides not matched to a gene: 2. The CDR3 nucleotides are TGCGCCAGCAGTGAGATGACAGGGAATTCACCCCTCCACTTT. This sequence encodes CASSEMTGNSPLHF.

Of note for this clonotype: No conserved phenylalanine or tryptophan ends this CDR3, so it is likely a read error. This chain joins TRBV11-1 and TRBJ2-7, with 9 bases that match TRBD1. CDR1 is SGHAT and CDR2 is FQDESV in the germline V gene (reference sequence). CDR3 size: 15 residues. J lost 1 base, V lost 4 bases, and 5 bases had no gene match. CDR3: CASSSTGTGSYEQYL. In nucleotides, the CDR3 is TGTGCCAGCAGCTCAACCGGGACAGGGTCCTACGAGCAGTACCTA.